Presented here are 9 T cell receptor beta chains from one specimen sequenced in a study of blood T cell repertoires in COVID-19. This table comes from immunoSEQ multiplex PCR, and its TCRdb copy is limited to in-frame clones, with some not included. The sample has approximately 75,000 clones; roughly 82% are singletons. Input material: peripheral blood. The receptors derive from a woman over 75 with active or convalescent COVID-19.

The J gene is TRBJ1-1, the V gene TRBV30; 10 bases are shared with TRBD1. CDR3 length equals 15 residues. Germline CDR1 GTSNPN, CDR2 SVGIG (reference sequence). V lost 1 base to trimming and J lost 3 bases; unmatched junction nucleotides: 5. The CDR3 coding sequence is TGTGCCTGGAGTGAGACAGGGGGCGAAGACACTGAAGCTTTCTTT. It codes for CAWSETGGEDTEAFF.

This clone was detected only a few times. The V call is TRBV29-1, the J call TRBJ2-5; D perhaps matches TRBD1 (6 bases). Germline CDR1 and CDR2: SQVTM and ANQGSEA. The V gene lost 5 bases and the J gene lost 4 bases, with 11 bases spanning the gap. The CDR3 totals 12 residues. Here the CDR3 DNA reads TGCAGCGTTCGAGGGGGATCAGAGACCCAGTACTTC. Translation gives CSVRGGSETQYF. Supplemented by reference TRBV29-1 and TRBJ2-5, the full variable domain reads SAVISQKPSRDICQRGTSLTIQCQVDSQVTMMFWYRQQPGQSLTLIATANQGSEATYESGFVIDKFPISRPNLTFSTLTVSNMSPEDSSIYLCSVRGGSETQYFGPGTRLLVL.

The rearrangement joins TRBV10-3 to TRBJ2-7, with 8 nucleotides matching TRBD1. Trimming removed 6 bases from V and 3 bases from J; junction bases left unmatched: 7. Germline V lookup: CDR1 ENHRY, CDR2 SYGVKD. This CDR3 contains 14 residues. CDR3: CAIRGDRGVYEQYF. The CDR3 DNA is TGTGCCATCAGAGGAGACAGGGGAGTCTACGAGCAGTACTTC.

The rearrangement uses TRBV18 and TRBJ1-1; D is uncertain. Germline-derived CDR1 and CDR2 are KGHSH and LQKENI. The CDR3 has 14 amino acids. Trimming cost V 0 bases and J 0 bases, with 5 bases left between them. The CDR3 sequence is CASSPPDLNTEAFF. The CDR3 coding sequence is TGTGCCAGCTCACCACCCGACTTGAACACTGAAGCTTTCTTT.

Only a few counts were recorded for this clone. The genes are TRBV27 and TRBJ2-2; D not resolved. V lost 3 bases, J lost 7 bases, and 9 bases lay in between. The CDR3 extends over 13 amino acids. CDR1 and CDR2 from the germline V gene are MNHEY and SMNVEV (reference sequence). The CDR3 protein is CASSLVVSGELFF. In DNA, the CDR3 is TGTGCCAGCAGTTTGGTGGTGAGCGGGGAGCTGTTTTTT.

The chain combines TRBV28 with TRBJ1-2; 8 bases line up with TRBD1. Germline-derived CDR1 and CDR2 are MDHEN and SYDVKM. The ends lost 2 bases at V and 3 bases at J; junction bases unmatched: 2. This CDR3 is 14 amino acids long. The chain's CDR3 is CASSLPTGDYGYTF. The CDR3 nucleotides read TGTGCCAGCAGTTTACCGACAGGGGACTATGGCTACACCTTC.

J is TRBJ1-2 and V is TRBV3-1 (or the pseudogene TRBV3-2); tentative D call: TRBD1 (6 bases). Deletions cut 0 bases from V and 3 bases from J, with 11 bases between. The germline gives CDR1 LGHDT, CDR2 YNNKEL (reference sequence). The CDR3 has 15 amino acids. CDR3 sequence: CASSQDMGADYGYTF. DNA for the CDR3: TGTGCCAGCAGCCAAGACATGGGGGCCGACTATGGCTACACCTTC.

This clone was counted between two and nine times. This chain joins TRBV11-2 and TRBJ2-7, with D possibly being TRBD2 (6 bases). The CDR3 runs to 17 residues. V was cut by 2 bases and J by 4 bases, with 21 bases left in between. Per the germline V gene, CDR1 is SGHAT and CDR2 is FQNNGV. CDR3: CASSLSSAGLLRYEQYF. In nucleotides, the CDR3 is TGTGCCAGCAGCTTAAGCTCCGCGGGACTTTTGCGATACGAGCAGTACTTC.

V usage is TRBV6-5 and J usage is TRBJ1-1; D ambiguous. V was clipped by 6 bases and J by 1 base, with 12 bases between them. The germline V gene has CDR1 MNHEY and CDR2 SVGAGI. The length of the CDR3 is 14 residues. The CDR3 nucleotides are TGTGCCAGCAGGGGCCAGGTGGCGAACACTGAAGCTTTCTTT. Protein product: CASRGQVANTEAFF.